The 23 T cell receptor beta chains below were found in one sample sequenced in a study of identical twins. TCRdb fed the 5' RACE reads into MiXCR, producing one record per CDR3 protein. Among roughly 690,000 distinct CDR3 sequences listed, roughly 6% were seen once. Input material: naive T cells sorted from blood. The receptors derive from a young man in good health.

A few counts support this clonotype. The chain has TRBV6-6 and TRBJ2-3, with TRBD2 as a possible D gene (5 bases). The germline V gene has CDR1 MNHNY and CDR2 SVGAGI (reference sequence). This CDR3 has 12 amino acids. V was shortened by 6 bases and J by 7 bases, with 11 bases between the two germline ends. The CDR3 coding sequence is TGTGCCAGCAGCAAGGACTCACATACGCAGTATTTT. As protein: CASSKDSHTQYF.

V is TRBV2 and J is TRBJ2-1, with D perhaps matching TRBD1 (6 bases). Germline V lookup: CDR1 SNHLY, CDR2 FYNNEI. V was clipped by 10 bases and J by 5 bases, with 18 bases between them. This CDR3 comprises 14 residues. Written as DNA, the CDR3 is TGTGCCAACAGGGAGCCCATTGGGGACAATGAGCAGTTCTTC. This gives the protein CANREPIGDNEQFF.

There are a few counts of this clonotype. The V call is TRBV11-2, the J call TRBJ2-1; 13 positions agree with TRBD2. V lost 3 bases to trimming and J lost 9 bases; unmatched junction nucleotides: 8. This CDR3 is built from 16 residues. Germline CDR1 SGHAT, CDR2 FQNNGV. The CDR3 DNA reads TGTGCCAGCAGCTTGGTCTTAGGACTAGCGGGAGTTGAGCAGTTCTTC. Protein sequence: CASSLVLGLAGVEQFF.

This clonotype has ten or more counts. The V and J genes are TRBV5-1 and TRBJ1-2; 7 bases agree with TRBD1. Trimming at V came to 3 bases and at J to 6 bases, leaving 8 bases not matched to a gene. This CDR3 is built from 14 residues. Germline-derived CDR1 and CDR2 are SGHRS and YFSETQ. The CDR3 loop reads CASSSDRVGNGYTF. CDR3 coding DNA: TGCGCCAGCAGCTCTGACAGGGTGGGAAATGGCTACACCTTC.

The chain is built from TRBV4-2 and TRBJ2-3; D is possibly TRBD2 (5 bases). In germline, CDR1 is LGHNA, CDR2 YNFKEQ. V lost 0 bases to trimming and J lost 5 bases, with 15 bases between them. The CDR3 extends over 16 amino acids. The CDR3 DNA reads TGTGCCAGCAGCCAAGAGGCAGCGGCCACCGGAGATACGCAGTATTTT. Residues: CASSQEAAATGDTQYF.

This clonotype was observed at least ten times. The chain recombines TRBV7-2 with TRBJ2-1, with 7 bases aligning to TRBD2. The CDR3 is made up of 14 amino acids. Losses at the gene ends were 5 bases for V and 7 bases for J; bases not matched to a gene: 8. Germline CDR1 is SGHTA and CDR2 is FQGNSA. This CDR3 reads CASSPWGGKNEQFF. The CDR3 DNA follows: TGTGCCAGCAGCCCCTGGGGGGGGAAGAATGAGCAGTTCTTC. The complete variable domain, with remaining parts taken from reference TRBV7-2 and TRBJ2-1, reads GAGVSQSPSNKVTEKGKDVELRCDPISGHTALYWYRQSLGQGLEFLIYFQGNSAPDKSGLPSDRFSAERTGGSVSTLTIQRTQQEDSAVYLCASSPWGGKNEQFFGPGTRLTVL.

This clonotype was seen a few times. CDR3 loop: CATSREARDWATDTQYF. The CDR3 coding sequence is TGTGCCACCAGCAGAGAGGCGCGGGACTGGGCCACAGATACGCAGTATTTT. This chain links TRBV15 with TRBJ2-3; D possibly corresponds to TRBD2 (6 bases). V lost 0 bases to trimming and J lost 2 bases, with 15 bases between them. The CDR3 consists of 17 residues. CDR1 LNHNV and CDR2 YYDKDF come from the germline V gene (reference sequence).

This clonotype has a count of ten or more. The chain uses TRBV30 and TRBJ1-2, with TRBD1 as a possible D gene (6 bases). Per the germline V gene, CDR1 is GTSNPN and CDR2 is SVGIG (reference sequence). The CDR3 sequence is 15 residues long. The V gene lost 3 bases and the J gene lost 0 bases, with 14 bases spanning the gap. This chain's CDR3 is CAWSLRTATNYGYTF. The DNA for the CDR3 is TGTGCCTGGAGCCTTAGGACAGCGACTAACTATGGCTACACCTTC.

This clonotype was picked up a small number of times. The CDR3: CASSVDPDEADTQYF. The CDR3 coding sequence is TGTGCCAGCAGCGTAGACCCAGACGAAGCAGATACGCAGTATTTT. The rearrangement links TRBV9 to TRBJ2-3; D is undetermined. This CDR3 has 15 amino acids. Trimming took off 0 bases at V and 4 bases at J, with 12 bases between the two ends. In germline, CDR1 is SGDLS, CDR2 YYNGEE. The whole variable domain, remainder taken from reference TRBV9 and TRBJ2-3, is DSGVTQTPKHLITATGQRVTLRCSPRSGDLSVYWYQQSLDQGLQFLIQYYNGEERAKGNILERFSAQQFPDLHSELNLSSLELGDSALYFCASSVDPDEADTQYFGPGTRLTVL.

The chain carries TRBV12-3 or TRBV12-4 and TRBJ2-1, with 15 bases fitting TRBD2. J lost 3 bases, V lost 6 bases, and 9 bases had no gene match. The CDR3 sequence is 18 residues long. The CDR3 coding sequence is TGTGCCAGCAGCCCGGGACTAGCGGGAGGCCACCTCTACAATGAGCAGTTCTTC. Protein sequence: CASSPGLAGGHLYNEQFF.

This clonotype showed up many times. The rearrangement joins TRBV7-9 to TRBJ2-3; no firm D call. CDR3 length equals 11 residues. Germline CDR1 SEHNR, CDR2 FQNEAQ (reference sequence). V lost 3 bases, J lost 9 bases, and 7 bases lay in between. The CDR3 loop reads CASSFDGTQYF. DNA of the CDR3: TGTGCCAGCAGCTTTGACGGGACGCAGTATTTT.

This clonotype has ten or more counts. CDR3 sequence (DNA): TGTGCCACAGCGGGACAAGAGACCCAGTACTTC. Its translation: CATAGQETQYF. V gene TRBV10-3 combines with J gene TRBJ2-5; 7 bases match TRBD2. Germline trimming cut 10 bases from V and 2 bases from J; bases unmatched to any gene: 1. In germline, CDR1 is ENHRY, CDR2 SYGVKD. The CDR3 is made up of 11 amino acids.

This chain joins TRBV5-5 and TRBJ2-7; D ambiguous. Between the trimmed V and J ends, which lost 2 bases and 6 bases, there was a span of 15 bases. This CDR3 has 14 amino acids. CDR1 is SGHKS and CDR2 is YYEKEE in the germline V gene (reference sequence). DNA for the CDR3: TGTGCCAGCAGCTTCTGGGATAATTATTCCGAGCAGTACTTC. It is translated as CASSFWDNYSEQYF.

This clonotype was seen ten or more times. The genes are TRBV7-9 and TRBJ1-2, with 7 bases aligning to TRBD1. CDR3 size: 15 residues. V shed 5 bases, J shed 1 base, and the junction held 7 bases outside the gene matches. Looked up from germline, CDR1 is SEHNR and CDR2 is FQNEAQ (reference sequence). For the CDR3, the DNA is TGTGCCAGCAGCCTACGGGGACAGCTTAACTATGGCTACACCTTC. This codes for CASSLRGQLNYGYTF. The full variable domain, its missing parts supplied by reference TRBV7-9 and TRBJ1-2, is DTGVSQNPRHKITKRGQNVTFRCDPISEHNRLYWYRQTLGQGPEFLTYFQNEAQLEKSRLLSDRFSAERPKGSFSTLEIQRTEQGDSAMYLCASSLRGQLNYGYTFGSGTRLTVV.

This clonotype came up a few times. This chain uses TRBV30 with TRBJ2-1; TRBD2 agrees at 9 bases. Germline trimming cut 4 bases from V and 9 bases from J; bases unmatched to any gene: 7. Germline loops: CDR1 GTSNPN, CDR2 SVGIG (reference sequence). The length of the CDR3 is 13 residues. In DNA, the CDR3 is TGTGCCTGGAATGTGTTAGCGGGAGCTGAGCAGTTCTTC. Its protein product is CAWNVLAGAEQFF. Combining the CDR3 with reference TRBV30 and TRBJ2-1 gives the whole variable domain SQTIHQWPATLVQPVGSPLSLECTVEGTSNPNLYWYRQAAGRGLQLLFYSVGIGQISSEVPQNLSASRPQDRQFILSSKKLLLSDSGFYLCAWNVLAGAEQFFGPGTRLTVL.

The CDR3 DNA reads as TGCGCCAGCAGCCAAGCAGGACTAGCGGGAGGGAATGAGCAGTTCTTC. Amino acids: CASSQAGLAGGNEQFF. This chain links TRBV4-1 with TRBJ2-1; 15 nucleotides match TRBD2. Looked up from germline, CDR1 is MGHRA and CDR2 is YSYEKL. J was trimmed by 7 bases and V by 1 base; bases with no gene match: 2. The CDR3 contains 16 residues.

This clonotype was observed a handful of times. The rearrangement joins TRBV11-2 to TRBJ2-3; 8 bases line up with TRBD2. V lost 5 bases to trimming and J lost 0 bases; unmatched junction nucleotides: 13. The CDR3 sequence is 18 residues long. Germline CDR1 SGHAT, CDR2 FQNNGV. CDR3 sequence: CASSTKGLGRPSTDTQYF. DNA for the CDR3: TGTGCCAGCAGCACTAAGGGACTAGGGAGACCGAGCACAGATACGCAGTATTTT. The full variable domain, with the rest looked up from reference TRBV11-2 and TRBJ2-3, is EAGVAQSPRYKIIEKRQSVAFWCNPISGHATLYWYQQILGQGPKLLIQFQNNGVVDDSQLPKDRFSAERLKGVDSTLKIQPAKLEDSAVYLCASSTKGLGRPSTDTQYFGPGTRLTVL.

Only a few counts were recorded for this clonotype. The V gene is TRBV6-5, the J gene TRBJ2-1; maybe TRBD2 (5 bases). The germline V and J ends were trimmed by 2 bases and 5 bases, with 13 bases remaining between them. CDR1 and CDR2 from the germline V gene are MNHEY and SVGAGI. The CDR3 consists of 15 residues. In nucleotides, the CDR3 is TGTGCCAGCAGTTACCTTGGAGGTAGCGACAATGAGCAGTTCTTC. Protein sequence: CASSYLGGSDNEQFF.

V is TRBV3-1 and J is TRBJ1-2, with a possible D match to TRBD1 (5 bases). Germline CDR1 LGHDT, CDR2 YNNKEL (reference sequence). CDR3 size: 16 residues. The V end lost 0 bases, the J end lost 3 bases, and 14 bases lay between the germline ends. The DNA of the CDR3 is TGTGCCAGCAGCCAAGAGTTATCAGGGTACGACTATGGCTACACCTTC. The encoded protein is CASSQELSGYDYGYTF.

The J gene is TRBJ2-2, the V gene TRBV5-1; 7 bases map to TRBD1. The CDR3 spans 15 residues. Per germline, CDR1 SGHRS and CDR2 YFSETQ. V shed 4 bases, J shed 5 bases, and the junction held 8 bases outside the gene matches. CDR3 loop: CASSDGDSWTGELFF. CDR3 DNA: TGCGCCAGCAGCGACGGGGACAGTTGGACCGGGGAGCTGTTTTTT.

This chain links TRBV21-1 with TRBJ2-7; TRBD1, the D gene given by the table, was not confirmed from the DNA. TRBV21-1 is noted as a pseudogene. The CDR3 covers 12 residues. Here the CDR3 DNA reads TGTGCCAGCAGCAAAGAGATCCGGGATAGGAACGTC. Amino acids: CASSKEIRDRNV.

This clonotype was detected only a few times. The chain combines TRBV5-6 with TRBJ1-1; D is unclear. The germline V gene has CDR1 SGHDT and CDR2 YYEEEE. Trimming pared 2 bases from V and 4 bases from J, leaving 12 bases between. The CDR3 has 14 residues. The CDR3 sequence is CASSFPSLGTEAFF. Written as DNA, the CDR3 is TGTGCCAGCAGCTTCCCCAGCCTGGGCACTGAAGCTTTCTTT.

This clonotype was picked up a small number of times. V gene TRBV7-8 combines with J gene TRBJ2-7; possibly TRBD1 or TRBD2 for D (5 bases each). Germline lookup yields CDR1 SGHVS and CDR2 FQNEAQ. The CDR3 spans 16 residues. Trimming left V 5 bases short and J 6 bases short, with 23 bases between. DNA for the CDR3: TGTGCCAGCAGCCCCGAATACGGGACGGGGCCTTCCGAGCAGTACGTC. Protein: CASSPEYGTGPSEQYV.